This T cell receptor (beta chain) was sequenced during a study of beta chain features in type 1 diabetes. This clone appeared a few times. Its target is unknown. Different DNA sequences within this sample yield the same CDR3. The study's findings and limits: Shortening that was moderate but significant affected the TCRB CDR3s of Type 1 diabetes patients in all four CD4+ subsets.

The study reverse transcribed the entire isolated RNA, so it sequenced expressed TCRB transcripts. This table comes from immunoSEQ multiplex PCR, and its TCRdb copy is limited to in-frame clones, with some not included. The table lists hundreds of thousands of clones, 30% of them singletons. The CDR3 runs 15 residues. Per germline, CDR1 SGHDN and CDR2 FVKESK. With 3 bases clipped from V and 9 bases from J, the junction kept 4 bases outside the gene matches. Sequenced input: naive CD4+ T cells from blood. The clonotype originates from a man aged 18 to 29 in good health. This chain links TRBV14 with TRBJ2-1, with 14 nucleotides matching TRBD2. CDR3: CASSQGLAGVGEQFF. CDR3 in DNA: TGTGCCAGCAGCCAGGGACTAGCGGGAGTAGGTGAGCAGTTCTTC.